Reported below is one T cell receptor beta chain. The data are from a study of control samples from healthy donors and cancer patients. Data came from immunoSEQ multiplex PCR; TCRdb stores just in-frame clones and leaves some out. The data show approximately 44,000 clones, around 70% seen once. CDR1 is LGHDT, CDR2 YNNKEL, per germline (reference sequence). This CDR3 comprises 12 residues. V lost 5 bases and J lost 1, with 6 bases in between. The chain carries TRBV3-1 (or the pseudogene TRBV3-2) and TRBJ2-7; D not certain. The clonotype was recovered from a male donor with melanoma. The material sequenced was formalin-fixed, paraffin-embedded tissue. The CDR3 region is CASSRISYEQYF. The CDR3 region has the DNA TGTGCCAGCAGCAGGATTTCCTACGAGCAGTACTTC.